The entry below describes one T cell receptor (beta chain). This clone's antigen is unknown. Base qualities were left out, and no much larger clone turns up one base away. The CDR3 runs 14 residues from the cysteine to the phenylalanine. The DNA shown is the 42-base CDR3, in frame from base 1. Deletion took 6 bases off V and 1 base off J, with a span of 12 bases between the germline ends. CDR1 and CDR2 are read off the germline V gene (reference sequence) as LNHDA and SQIVND. The data were obtained in a study of cytomegalovirus exposure and HLA in healthy donors (TCRdb year 2017). For context, the study as a whole: In an earlier analysis of roughly 590 of the donors, about 270 Gb of sequence data and approximately 120 million unique TCR beta sequences from approximately 180 million T cells were reported. Roughly 290 gigabases of sequencing data and around 90 million unique TCR sequences made up an early release that covered roughly 670 HLA-typed donors. Among the roughly 430 genotyped donors, roughly 80% belonged to the genetic ancestry cluster associated with self-reported Caucasian donors. The study was designed to test whether signatures of past pathogen exposure could be identified by cataloging public T cell receptors. The study used immunosequencing to profile the T cell repertoires of several hundred subjects and linked those repertoires to cytomegalovirus serostatus. A separate validation cohort of 100 to 150 different subjects was used in addition to the roughly 670-subject first cohort. To predict cytomegalovirus infection status, the study combined high-throughput TCR immunosequencing, statistical association of individual TCRs with disease status, and machine learning. A later analysis re-examined previously published TCR beta repertoires from roughly 720 donors and added high-resolution HLA genotyping to investigate patterns of TCR occurrence. In the later analysis, no new phenotypic data were used to find candidate immune exposures; instead, reliance was placed on TCR beta sequences and their occurrence across donors. To decide whether each TCR beta V gene segment behaved as functional or pseudogenic, an earlier analysis of fewer than 750 of the donors relied on high-throughput TCR beta sequencing. Donor age, sex, ethnicity and CMV serostatus were compiled together with the repertoire data. A later genetic analysis used genome-wide SNP genotypes for about 55% of the 666 donors, treating that subset as a discovery cohort. All discovery cohort repertoires had been generated using a single sequencing platform. HLA typing covered class I and class II loci at four-digit resolution. The number of typed donors differed by locus: 629-630 for A, B, C, DRB1 and DQB1; some 500 for DQA1; 606 for DPA1; and roughly 490 for DPB1. Roughly 5 DR-DQ haplotypes were handled as single units for association and clustering, since linkage in the cohort was strong. Among around 400 genotyped donors of the cohort, an average of about 240,000 unique TCR beta nucleotide sequences were sequenced per donor, roughly a sixth of them non-productive.

The cohort comprised around 690 healthy bone marrow donors. All cohort members were sampled while nominally healthy, although unrecorded immune exposures were likely present. The donor was CMV seropositive and was included in the group of some 290 seropositive cohort members. A peripheral blood sample was provided by each donor, and peripheral blood mononuclear cells were used for TCR beta sequencing. The Qiagen DNeasy Blood Extraction Kit was used to extract genomic DNA from the blood cell samples. Libraries were constructed by the immunoSEQ multiplex PCR assay. The multiplex PCR relied on a mix of 60 forward primers for TCR Vbeta segments and 13 reverse primers for TCR Jbeta segments. Amplification of the CDR3 region of rearranged TCR beta genes was performed with a multiplex PCR assay on genomic DNA. On the Illumina HiSeq System, the amplified TCR beta libraries were sequenced as 87-base-pair reads. The original methods were these. A later analysis tallied approximately 87 million unique TCR beta chains across the 666 repertoires, and around 9.9 million of those chains were shared by two or more donors. A nearest-neighbor algorithm error-corrected the raw reads and collapsed the reads into unique sequences, merging closely related sequences to remove PCR and sequencing errors. Alignment of CDR3 sequences to IMGT reference sequences was used to assign V, D and J gene segments. Each retained sequence needed at least a six-nucleotide match to both a V gene segment and a J gene segment. Rearrangements were called productive when the CDR3 lacked stop codons and stayed in frame with V and J; all others were non-productive. CDR3 was defined by IMGT convention, running from the second conserved V-encoded cysteine to the conserved J-encoded phenylalanine. In an earlier analysis of 500 to 650 of the donors, sequences lacking an unambiguous match to a single V gene segment were excluded. An earlier analysis of about 590 of the donors classified V segments as functional when productive rearrangements were above 56.7% and as segregating when the standard deviation between donors was above 5%. A statistical classification framework was built for diagnosing cytomegalovirus status from the catalog of TCR beta chain sequences. In a later analysis, TCR nucleotide sequences were compared against IMGT/GENE-DB human TR gene sequences so that V and J genes could be assigned. The TCRdist pipeline was used in a later analysis to assign CDR3 sequences and most-parsimonious VDJ recombination scenarios. A later analysis defined each TCR beta chain by its CDR3 amino acid sequence plus V-gene family, and excluded reads lacking a unique V-gene family. To address suspected cross-contamination and a sequencing artifact, a later analysis removed approximately 590 highly shared, low-generation-probability nucleotide sequences. In a later analysis, a clonal expansion index was calculated for each public chain from normalized within-repertoire ranks of inferred template counts. Generation probabilities in a later analysis came from a VDJ recombination model fitted to out-of-frame rearrangements, and those results were checked against IGoR. In a later analysis, hypergeometric tests were used to score TCR-TCR, TCR-HLA and TCR-CMV co-occurrence, with a repertoire-size bias correction applied to TCR pairs. False discovery rates were estimated in a later analysis by permuting HLA or CMV assignments 20 times. A later analysis grouped co-occurring TCRs with DBSCAN, adding TCRdist sequence similarity when clustering within HLA-allele-positive subsets. Co-occurrence clustering excluded repertoires with fewer than 30,000 or more than 120,000 public chains, plus five with anomalous nucleotide sharing. Drawn from immuneACCESS, this table holds only the in-frame rearrangements with V and J called that TCRdb kept. Clones are partly lost; checked studies trace under half to an unresolved V gene and leave the rest unexplained. From that table come the V and J calls and clone size; the DNA was used to work out D and trimming. The sample table shows approximately 69,000 clones, and 60% to 80% are seen once. Together, the top ten hold about 20% of the sample.

The investigation overall reported the following: In a later analysis, HLA-associated TCR beta chains were found to be more clonally expanded and to have lower generation probabilities than equally common non-associated chains. Most CMV-associated TCR beta chains appeared to be HLA-restricted in a later analysis, and the HLA associations seemed to be driven largely by CMV exposure. A cluster of highly shared sequence variants was judged likely to be a technical artifact of the sequencing pipeline. The study gave a list of under 200 TCR beta chains associated with cytomegalovirus. The classifier was reported to diagnose cytomegalovirus status with high specificity and sensitivity in both the original and validation cohorts. A later analysis reported that several top co-occurrence clusters appeared linked to parvovirus B19, influenza, CMV and Epstein-Barr virus. Roughly uniform sequencing depth across donors was assumed in presence/absence analyses, although this assumption may not hold. According to a later analysis, TCR association rates differed among HLA loci, with DRB1 alleles showing the most associated TCRs and HLA-C alleles showing the fewest. When HLA alleles, especially DR and DQ, strongly co-occurred, attributing TCR associations to individual alleles was difficult. Because HLA typing was missing for some donors at each locus, association tests included only the typed subset. In an earlier analysis of 587 of the donors, most TCR beta V segments appeared in productive rearrangements about 87% or about 30% of the time, broadly matching IMGT annotations. A later genetic analysis reported fewer N-insertions in productive TCRs among donors in an Asian-associated ancestry cluster than the roughly 650-donor mean. The authors suggested that the approach could potentially be generalized to other disease states and immunological phenotypes. The cohort was sequenced for TCR beta chains only, and without alpha or paired-chain data the features that could be detected were limited. V-gene and J-gene trimming of TCR beta chains was associated with a missense DCLRE1C variant in a later genetic analysis, and the association was replicated in an independent cohort. Immune exposure information for the cohort was limited to CMV serostatus. In vitro tests confirmed that a few of the cytomegalovirus-associated TCR beta chains recognize cytomegalovirus antigens. Because counts were too low, around 18 rarely observed V segments, including chromosome 9 orphons, were left out of the earlier analysis of a few hundred of the donors. A further reported finding was that TCR beta sequences accurately predicted the HLA-A and HLA-B alleles for most subjects in the first cohort. Across donors, most TCR sequences were observed very rarely, whereas some public TCRs were present in many individuals. Correlated functional status among segregating V segments might reflect linkage disequilibrium, but an unknown experimental factor could not be ruled out. Specific HLA alleles were associated with about 17,000 TCR beta sequences at a false discovery rate of 0.05 in a later analysis. Some IMGT-functional V segments, including TRBV6-2 and TRBV6-3, could not be distinguished by the 87-base-pair reads and were therefore excluded.

The rearranged chain carries TRBV19 and TRBJ1-1; no confident D gene assignment can be made. This TCR derives from a young woman in good health and CMV-seropositive. Material for sequencing was PBMCs. The CDR3 region: CASREISWNTEAFF. The DNA sequence is as follows: TGTGCCAGTAGAGAGATATCCTGGAACACTGAAGCTTTCTTT.